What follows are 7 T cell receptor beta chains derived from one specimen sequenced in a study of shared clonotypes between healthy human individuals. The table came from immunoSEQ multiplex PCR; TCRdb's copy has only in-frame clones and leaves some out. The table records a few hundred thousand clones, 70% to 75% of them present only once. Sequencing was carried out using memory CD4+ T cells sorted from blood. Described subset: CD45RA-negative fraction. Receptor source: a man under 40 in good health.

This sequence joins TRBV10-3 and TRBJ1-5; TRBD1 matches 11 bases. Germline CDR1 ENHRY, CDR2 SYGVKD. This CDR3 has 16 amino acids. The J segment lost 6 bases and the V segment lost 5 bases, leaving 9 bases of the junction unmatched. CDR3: CAISPPQGQGVQPQHF. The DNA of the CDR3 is TGTGCCATCAGTCCTCCACAGGGACAGGGGGTTCAGCCCCAGCATTTT.

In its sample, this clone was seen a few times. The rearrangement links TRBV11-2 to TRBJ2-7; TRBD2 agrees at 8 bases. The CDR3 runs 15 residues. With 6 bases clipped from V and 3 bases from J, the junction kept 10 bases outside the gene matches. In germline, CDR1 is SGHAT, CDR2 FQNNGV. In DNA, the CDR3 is TGTGCCAGCAGGCCTACTAGCGGACCTCTCTACGAGCAGTACTTC. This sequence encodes CASRPTSGPLYEQYF.

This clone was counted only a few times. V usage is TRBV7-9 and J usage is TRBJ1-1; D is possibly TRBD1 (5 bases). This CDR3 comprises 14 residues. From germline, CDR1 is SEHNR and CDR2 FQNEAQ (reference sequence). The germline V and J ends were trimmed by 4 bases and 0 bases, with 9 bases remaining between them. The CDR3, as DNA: TGTGCCAGCAGCTCCGACAGTTTGAACACTGAAGCTTTCTTT. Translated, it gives CASSSDSLNTEAFF.

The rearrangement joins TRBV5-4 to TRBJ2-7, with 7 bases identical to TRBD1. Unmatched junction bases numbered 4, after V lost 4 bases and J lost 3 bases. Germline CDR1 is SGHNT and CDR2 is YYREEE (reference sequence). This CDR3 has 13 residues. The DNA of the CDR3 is TGTGCCAGCAGCCGGGACAGACTCTACGAGCAGTACTTC. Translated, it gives CASSRDRLYEQYF.

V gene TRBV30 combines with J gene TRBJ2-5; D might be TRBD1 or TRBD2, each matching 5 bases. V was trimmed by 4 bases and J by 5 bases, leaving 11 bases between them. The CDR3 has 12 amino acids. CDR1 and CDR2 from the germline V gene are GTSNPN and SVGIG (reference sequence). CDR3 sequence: CAWTRWGETQYF. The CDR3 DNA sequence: TGTGCCTGGACCAGGTGGGGGGAGACCCAGTACTTC.

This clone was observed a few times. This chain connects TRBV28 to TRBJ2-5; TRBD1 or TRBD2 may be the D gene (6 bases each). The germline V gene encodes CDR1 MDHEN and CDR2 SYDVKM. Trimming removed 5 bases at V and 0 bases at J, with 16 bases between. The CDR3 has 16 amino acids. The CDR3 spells CASSPTWGAYQETQYF. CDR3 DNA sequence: TGTGCCAGCAGTCCAACATGGGGGGCATACCAAGAGACCCAGTACTTC. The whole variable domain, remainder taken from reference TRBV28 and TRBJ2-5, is DVKVTQSSRYLVKRTGEKVFLECVQDMDHENMFWYRQDPGLGLRLIYFSYDVKMKEKGDIPEGYSVSREKKERFSLILESASTNQTSMYLCASSPTWGAYQETQYFGPGTRLLVL.

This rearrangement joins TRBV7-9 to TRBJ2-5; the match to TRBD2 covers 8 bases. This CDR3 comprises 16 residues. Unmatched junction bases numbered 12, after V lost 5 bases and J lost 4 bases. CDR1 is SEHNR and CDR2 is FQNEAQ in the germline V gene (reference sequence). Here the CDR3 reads CASSPHGGVGRETQYF. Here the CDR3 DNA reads TGTGCCAGCAGCCCCCACGGGGGGGTCGGTCGAGAGACCCAGTACTTC.